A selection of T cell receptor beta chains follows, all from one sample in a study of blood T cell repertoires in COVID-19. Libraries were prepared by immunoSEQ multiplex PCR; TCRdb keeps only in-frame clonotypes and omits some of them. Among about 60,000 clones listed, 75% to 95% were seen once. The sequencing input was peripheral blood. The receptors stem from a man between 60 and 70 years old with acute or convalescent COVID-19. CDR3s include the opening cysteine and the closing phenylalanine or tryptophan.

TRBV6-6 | CASSRPPGTGGSEQYF
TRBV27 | CASGPTTWGELFF
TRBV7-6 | CASSLVASVYNEQFF
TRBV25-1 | CASSRKAGLYNEQFF
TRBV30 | CAWSGGISNQPQHF
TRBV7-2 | CASSLAGTNAQYF
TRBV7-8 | CASSLAGLGINEQFF
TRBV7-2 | CASSLQGKDTGELFF
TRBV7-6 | CASSLSPPKSTDTQYF
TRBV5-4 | CASSLGRNSGEQYF
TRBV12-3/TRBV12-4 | CASSLGGAQYF
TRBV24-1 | CATSDSGWDEQFF
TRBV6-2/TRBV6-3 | CASSYGARNSPLHF
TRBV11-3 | CASSLTSGTAPEAFF
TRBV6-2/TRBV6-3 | CASSYGGAGTEAFF
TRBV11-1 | CASGTAPYEQYF
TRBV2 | CASRSLQVQPQHF
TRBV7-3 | CASRISGSFADTQYF
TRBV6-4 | CASASESGNTIYF
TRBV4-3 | CASSQEYTATNEKLFF
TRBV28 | CASSSPRDRYYEQYF
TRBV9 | CASSVASRGDGYIF
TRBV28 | CASRLPGQLTEAFF
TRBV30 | CAWSPRNGDQPQHF
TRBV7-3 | CASSQGGGTGADTQYF
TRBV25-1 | CASAPSGGYTEAFF
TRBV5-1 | CASSFRGGQETQYF
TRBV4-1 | CASSPVGGAKTQYF
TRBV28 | CASSYGRGLHEQYF
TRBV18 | CASSPPSTSGYNEQFF
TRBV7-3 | CASSPGTENTEAFF
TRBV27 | CASSIILAGPTYNEQFF
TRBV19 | CASSIQGSYEQYF
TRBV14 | CASSQFSLALRGYGYTF
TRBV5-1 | CASSFSGHNNSPLHF
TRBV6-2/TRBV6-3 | CASSTTGMEKLFF
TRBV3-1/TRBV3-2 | CASSQAGEAFF
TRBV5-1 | CASSPVPGLAGGGNEQFF
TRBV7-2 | CASSFPGTGTYEQYF
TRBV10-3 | CAISIRQGDYEQYF
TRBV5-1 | CASSLGTGLVNTEAFF